The rows below give T cell receptor beta chains drawn from one sample of a study of cytotoxic CD8 clonotypes in ibrutinib-treated CLL. TCRdb's table, derived via immunoSEQ multiplex PCR, lists solely in-frame clones and lacks some. The profile shows 250,000 to 350,000 clones, roughly four fifths of them singletons. The sample was PBMCs, taken at disease progression, from a patient treated with ibrutinib. The source of these receptors is a human donor with chronic lymphocytic leukemia. The CDR3 runs from the conserved cysteine through the conserved F or W. Each record gives: V gene, J gene, CDR3 protein.

V: TRBV2; J: TRBJ1-2; CDR3: CASRAARGDYGYTF
V: TRBV5-1; J: TRBJ2-5; CDR3: CASSLATGEAQYF
V: TRBV25-1; J: TRBJ2-3; CDR3: CASTESVGADTQYF
V: TRBV4-2; J: TRBJ2-7; CDR3: CASSQEISGGLSSYEQYF
V: TRBV19; J: TRBJ2-7; CDR3: CASSGAGYEQYF
V: TRBV27; J: TRBJ2-7; CDR3: CASRTGGHEQYF
V: TRBV7-2; J: TRBJ2-3; CDR3: CASSLEGLAGITSTDTQYF
V: TRBV11-2; J: TRBJ2-1; CDR3: CASSLVSHEQFF
V: TRBV4-1; J: TRBJ2-2; CDR3: CASRKAGRGELFF
V: TRBV9; J: TRBJ2-2; CDR3: CASSGLSPGELFF
V: TRBV4-1; J: TRBJ1-4; CDR3: CASSLGRGNEKLFF
V: TRBV2; J: TRBJ2-7; CDR3: CASSDADSSYEQYF
V: TRBV2; J: TRBJ2-7; CDR3: CASSRGGAVEYEQYF
V: TRBV5-1; J: TRBJ2-1; CDR3: CASSWGSNEQFF
V: TRBV6-5; J: TRBJ2-7; CDR3: CASNWGGQGSYEQYF
V: TRBV18; J: TRBJ2-7; CDR3: CASSYRRQGAWDEQYF
V: TRBV19; J: TRBJ1-2; CDR3: CASSNWRTASYGYTF
V: TRBV19; J: TRBJ2-7; CDR3: CASTPTSSYYDEQYF
V: TRBV7-2; J: TRBJ1-2; CDR3: CASSLGPTDRGYGYTF
V: TRBV2; J: TRBJ2-7; CDR3: CASSEVAGGEQYF
V: TRBV9; J: TRBJ1-1; CDR3: CASSADRGHNTEAFF
V: TRBV9; J: TRBJ2-2; CDR3: CASSVGSSFGELFF
V: TRBV29-1; J: TRBJ2-5; CDR3: CSAQRERGETQYF
V: TRBV10-2; J: TRBJ2-1; CDR3: CASTGTVSYNEQFF
V: TRBV29-1; J: TRBJ2-3; CDR3: CSVGRSTDTQYF
V: TRBV19; J: TRBJ2-3; CDR3: CASSIIGADTQYF
V: TRBV4-1; J: TRBJ2-7; CDR3: CASSQDLAETSYEQYF
V: TRBV7-2; J: TRBJ1-5; CDR3: CASSLDTNSNQPQHF
V: TRBV5-1; J: TRBJ2-2; CDR3: CASSLVQDTGELFF
V: TRBV7-9; J: TRBJ2-2; CDR3: CASTTRGLAVNTGELFF
V: TRBV5-6; J: TRBJ1-1; CDR3: CASSLGRARDTEAFF
V: TRBV7-3; J: TRBJ2-3; CDR3: CASSPPGTTDTQYF
V: TRBV9; J: TRBJ1-2; CDR3: CASSESLQGNYGYTF
V: TRBV2; J: TRBJ2-4; CDR3: CASRHPGLPGLAKNIQYF
V: TRBV6-4; J: TRBJ2-3; CDR3: CASSEAGGYADTQYF
V: TRBV15; J: TRBJ2-3; CDR3: CATSRDLEDTQYF
V: TRBV15; J: TRBJ2-1; CDR3: CATSRGGLAGGNEQFF